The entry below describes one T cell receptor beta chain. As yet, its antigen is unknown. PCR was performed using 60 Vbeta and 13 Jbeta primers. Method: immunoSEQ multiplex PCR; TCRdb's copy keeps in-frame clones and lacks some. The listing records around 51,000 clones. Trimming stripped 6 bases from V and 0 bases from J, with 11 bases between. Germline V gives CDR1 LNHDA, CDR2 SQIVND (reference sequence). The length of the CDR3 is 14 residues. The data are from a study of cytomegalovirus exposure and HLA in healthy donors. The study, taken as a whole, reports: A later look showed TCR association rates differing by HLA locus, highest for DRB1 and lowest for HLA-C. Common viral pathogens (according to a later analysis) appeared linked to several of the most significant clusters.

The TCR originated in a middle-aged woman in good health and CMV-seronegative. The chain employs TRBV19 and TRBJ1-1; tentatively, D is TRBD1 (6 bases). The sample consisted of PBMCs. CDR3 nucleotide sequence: TGTGCCAGTAGCCTGAGGGACATGAACACTGAAGCTTTCTTT. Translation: CASSLRDMNTEAFF.